This T cell receptor beta chain was retrieved from a study of T cells in localized non-small cell lung cancer. The table came from immunoSEQ multiplex PCR; TCRdb's copy has only in-frame clones and leaves some out. The data show 20,000 to 30,000 clones, approximately 87% seen once. The study's findings and limits: For the top 100 tumor clones, a median about 62 also appeared in adjacent lung. Sequencing was restricted to one tumor region; therefore, heterogeneity remains possible. Higher T cell density in the blood was associated with longer overall survival, whereas higher adjacent-lung clonality associated with shorter survival. Uninvolved adjacent lung showed the highest T cell clonality, exceeding tumor.

The CDR3 spans 13 residues. Trimming removed 2 bases from V and 3 bases from J, with 7 bases in between. Germline V gene lookup returns CDR1 MDHEN and CDR2 SYDVKM. Comments on this clone: Antigen: not known.

The genes are TRBV28 and TRBJ1-1, with no clear D. The sequencing here drew on peripheral blood, taken before any cancer treatment. The receptor was derived from a woman aged 40-70 years with stage I lung adenocarcinoma. The CDR3, as DNA: TGTGCCAGCAGTTTAAGCTGGTACACTGAAGCTTTCTTT. Translating it yields CASSLSWYTEAFF.